This T cell receptor beta chain was retrieved from a study of cytomegalovirus exposure and HLA in healthy donors. Findings of the study overall: Most CMV-associated TCR beta chains appeared HLA-restricted in a later analysis. As a later analysis showed, a missense DCLRE1C variant was linked to trimming of TCR beta V- and J-genes. 150 to 200 TCR beta chains were listed as cytomegalovirus-associated.

Despite likely unrecorded immune exposures, the donors were nominally healthy at the time of sampling. V trimming: 4 bases; J trimming: 3 bases; junction bases outside the gene matches: 4. This CDR3 spans 14 amino acids. Germline V gene data show CDR1 as PRHDT and CDR2 as FYEKMQ (reference sequence). This clone has a handful of counts. Its antigen is currently unknown. Other DNA sequences from this sample encode an identical CDR3 as well. The PCR contained 60 Vbeta and 13 Jbeta primers. Here immunoSEQ multiplex PCR was the method, and the copy in TCRdb shows in-frame clones only, minus some. This sample has about 140,000 clones, with 60% to 85% found just once.

This receptor was obtained from a male donor in good health and CMV-seropositive. This chain uses TRBV13 with TRBJ2-3; 7 bases agree with TRBD2. Material: PBMCs. The CDR3 spells CASSSASGTDTQYF. CDR3 in DNA: TGTGCCAGCAGCTCGGCTAGCGGAACAGATACGCAGTATTTT.